Each of the 18 T cell receptor beta chains below was sequenced from the same sample in a study of cytomegalovirus exposure and HLA in healthy donors. PCR used 60 Vbeta primers and 13 Jbeta primers. The protocol was immunoSEQ multiplex PCR, while the TCRdb copy is restricted to in-frame clones and leaves out a portion. The data contain about 170,000 clones, over 80% of them singletons. The source material was PBMCs. Every receptor here comes from a male donor in good health and CMV-seronegative.

This clone appeared a single time. The V gene is TRBV5-6, the J gene TRBJ2-7, with 7 positions matching TRBD2. The J segment lost 3 bases and the V segment lost 5 bases, leaving 17 bases of the junction unmatched. Germline V gene data show CDR1 as SGHDT and CDR2 as YYEEEE. The CDR3 loop spans 17 amino acids. The CDR3 nucleotides are TGTGCCAGCAGTCATCGCGGGAGCGGAATAGGGGTCTACGAGCAGTACTTC. Amino acids: CASSHRGSGIGVYEQYF.

The chain joins TRBV29-1 to TRBJ2-7, with TRBD1 identical over 7 bases. This CDR3 has 13 residues. V lost 7 bases, J lost 0 bases, and 6 bases stayed unmatched. Germline CDR1 reads SQVTM; CDR2 reads ANQGSEA. CDR3 amino acids: CSGTGANSYEQYF. Here the CDR3 DNA reads TGCAGCGGTACAGGGGCCAACTCCTACGAGCAGTACTTC.

Points on this clone: Mismatch with germline at one junction end may stem from a read error. V is TRBV11-3 and J is TRBJ2-4; tentatively, D is TRBD2 (6 bases). Germline V gives CDR1 SGHNT, CDR2 YENEEA. CDR3 length: 14 residues. The CDR3 loop reads CASSLEGSSNSQYF. For the CDR3, the DNA is TGTGCCAGCAGTTTGGAGGGGTCGTCAAACAGTCAGTACTTC.

The V call is TRBV7-9, the J call TRBJ1-3, with D possibly matching TRBD1 (5 bases). Trimming shortened V by 2 bases and J by 0 bases, and 11 bases separated the two germline ends. Germline CDR1 SEHNR, CDR2 FQNEAQ (reference sequence). There are 16 residues in the CDR3. The CDR3 sequence is CASSLLGGISGNTIYF. CDR3 DNA sequence: TGTGCCAGCAGCTTACTCGGGGGGATCTCTGGAAACACCATATATTTT.

The CDR3 spells CASSFRERGANEQFF. CDR3 bases: TGTGCCAGCAGCTTCAGGGAACGCGGGGCCAATGAGCAGTTCTTC. This sequence joins TRBV7-9 and TRBJ2-1; tentative D call: TRBD2 (6 bases). Germline V gene data show CDR1 as SEHNR and CDR2 as FQNEAQ (reference sequence). Deletions cut 3 bases from V and 6 bases from J, with 15 bases between. The CDR3 has 15 amino acids.

The chain uses TRBV6-1 and TRBJ1-2; tentatively, D is TRBD1 (6 bases). The CDR3 has 13 amino acids. V lost 8 bases and J 4 bases, leaving 14 bases between the germline ends. Looked up from germline, CDR1 is MNHNS and CDR2 is SASEGT. CDR3 DNA sequence: TGTGCCAGCGAACAGGGTGATCGCTATGGCTACACCTTC. This translates into CASEQGDRYGYTF.

The chain couples TRBV5-6 to TRBJ2-7; 7 bases are a match to TRBD1. The V and J ends lost 1 base and 3 bases, in that order; junction bases with no gene match: 7. CDR3 length: 15 residues. Germline assignment: CDR1 SGHDT and CDR2 YYEEEE. The CDR3 region has the DNA TGTGCCAGCAGCTTGTTGTTTGGGACAGTCTACGAGCAGTACTTC. Residues: CASSLLFGTVYEQYF.

The chain carries TRBV7-8 and TRBJ2-5; 7 positions agree with TRBD1. CDR1 is SGHVS, CDR2 FQNEAQ, per germline. J was trimmed by 5 bases and V by 1 base; bases with no gene match: 4. This CDR3 has 14 residues. For the CDR3, the DNA is TGTGCCAGCAGCTTAGGGACAGGAGTGGAGACCCAGTACTTC. Its translation: CASSLGTGVETQYF.

This clone showed up just once. This chain links TRBV11-2 with TRBJ1-6; D unclear. The CDR3 consists of 14 residues. Germline V gene lookup returns CDR1 SGHAT and CDR2 FQNNGV. Trimming stripped 5 bases from V and 3 bases from J, with 8 bases between. The CDR3 protein is CASSPQIYNSPLHF. The CDR3 DNA reads TGTGCCAGCAGCCCTCAGATCTATAATTCACCCCTCCACTTT. Looking up the rest from reference TRBV11-2 and TRBJ1-6 gives the full variable domain: EAGVAQSPRYKIIEKRQSVAFWCNPISGHATLYWYQQILGQGPKLLIQFQNNGVVDDSQLPKDRFSAERLKGVDSTLKIQPAKLEDSAVYLCASSPQIYNSPLHFGNGTRLTVT.

This clone showed up just a few times. The chain combines TRBV11-2 with TRBJ2-3; 14 nucleotides agree with TRBD2. CDR1 and CDR2 (germline): SGHAT, FQNNGV. The CDR3 loop spans 18 amino acids. V shed 1 base and J 5 bases; nucleotides not matched to a gene: 8. The CDR3 sequence is CASSLGRLAGGHVDTQYF. The DNA of the CDR3 is TGTGCCAGCAGCTTAGGCAGACTAGCGGGGGGGCATGTAGATACGCAGTATTTT. The full variable domain, in which reference TRBV11-2 and TRBJ2-3 provide the parts outside the CDR3, is EAGVAQSPRYKIIEKRQSVAFWCNPISGHATLYWYQQILGQGPKLLIQFQNNGVVDDSQLPKDRFSAERLKGVDSTLKIQPAKLEDSAVYLCASSLGRLAGGHVDTQYFGPGTRLTVL.

The V call is TRBV6-5, the J call TRBJ2-5, with a weak D call TRBD2 (5 bases). Trimming removed 0 bases from V and 0 bases from J, with 11 bases in between. Germline CDR1 reads MNHEY; CDR2 reads SVGAGI. CDR3 size: 16 residues. CDR3 protein: CASSYSTRGYQETQYF. CDR3 DNA: TGTGCCAGCAGTTACTCGACCCGGGGATACCAAGAGACCCAGTACTTC.

V usage is TRBV2 and J usage is TRBJ1-1; maybe TRBD1 (5 bases). Germline lookup yields CDR1 SNHLY and CDR2 FYNNEI. Trimming shortened V by 3 bases and J by 5 bases, and 13 bases separated the two germline ends. The CDR3 spans 14 residues. This CDR3 is CASSDGVGVTEAFF. The CDR3, as DNA: TGTGCCAGCAGTGATGGAGTAGGGGTAACTGAAGCTTTCTTT.

The genes are TRBV5-6 and TRBJ2-7; tentative D call: TRBD1 (5 bases). The germline V gene has CDR1 SGHDT and CDR2 YYEEEE. The CDR3 is 13 amino acids. V was cut by 4 bases and J by 3 bases, with 11 bases left in between. DNA of the CDR3: TGTGCCAGCAGCGGGGCTGGTCGCTACGAGCAGTACTTC. Protein: CASSGAGRYEQYF.

The rearrangement links TRBV6-5 to TRBJ2-7; 11 positions agree with TRBD1. The CDR3 extends over 14 amino acids. The V gene end was trimmed by 2 bases and the J gene end by 3 bases; junction bases not matched to a gene: 0. Germline-derived CDR1 and CDR2 are MNHEY and SVGAGI. DNA for the CDR3: TGTGCCAGCAGTTACGGGACAGGGGGCTACGAGCAGTACTTC. It codes for CASSYGTGGYEQYF.

This chain joins TRBV30 and TRBJ1-4, with 8 bases identical to TRBD1. The CDR3 consists of 17 residues. Germline V gene sequence: CDR1 GTSNPN, CDR2 SVGIG (reference sequence). With 2 bases clipped from V and 8 bases from J, the junction kept 16 bases outside the gene matches. The CDR3 here is CAWSHDRGAGYGEKLFF. The DNA of the CDR3 is TGTGCCTGGAGTCACGACAGGGGAGCCGGCTATGGGGAAAAACTGTTTTTT.

This chain links TRBV6-6 with TRBJ1-2; maybe TRBD1 (6 bases). The CDR3 runs 14 residues. Germline V gene lookup returns CDR1 MNHNY and CDR2 SVGAGI (reference sequence). Trimming removed 6 bases from V and 2 bases from J, with 13 bases in between. CDR3 nucleotide sequence: TGTGCCAGCAGCACGACAGGACTGAACTATGGCTACACCTTC. This encodes CASSTTGLNYGYTF.

The chain recombines TRBV29-1 with TRBJ2-1, with D maybe TRBD2 (5 bases). CDR1 is SQVTM, CDR2 ANQGSEA, per germline. CDR3 length: 12 amino acids. Trimming pared 8 bases from V and 15 bases from J, leaving 23 bases between. The CDR3 nucleotides are TGCAGCTACCAAGTTGGTGGGGAGCTAACGTTCTTC. As protein: CSYQVGGELTFF.

This chain uses TRBV7-9 with TRBJ1-1; possibly TRBD1 for D (5 bases). The V gene's germline CDR1 is SEHNR and CDR2 FQNEAQ (reference sequence). The CDR3 totals 12 residues. Trimming shortened V by 3 bases and J by 7 bases, and 9 bases separated the two germline ends. The CDR3 loop reads CASSFRTSEAFF. In nucleotides, the CDR3 is TGTGCCAGCAGCTTTAGGACAAGTGAAGCTTTCTTT.